This passage covers 17 T cell receptor beta chains from one sample sequenced in a study of shared clonotypes between healthy human individuals (TCRdb year 2020). Libraries came from the immunoSEQ multiplex PCR assay. Sourced from immuneACCESS, this table was stored by TCRdb with only in-frame sequences that have V and J called. A share of the clones is absent; for the studies checked, an unresolved V gene accounts for under half, and the remainder has no known explanation. This sample is represented by roughly 2.6 million clones; roughly 92% of them were singletons. 0.14% of the sample is in the top ten clones. The sequenced sample consisted of naive CD4+ T cells sorted from blood. Explained via the paper, the cell subset or site label denotes: CD45RA+ positively selected. These TCRs come from a man aged 18 to 29 in good health.

This clone has a single count. The V call is TRBV10-3, the J call TRBJ2-5, with 10 bases aligning to TRBD1. From germline, CDR1 is ENHRY and CDR2 SYGVKD. CDR3 length: 15 amino acids. Unmatched junction bases numbered 4, after V lost 2 bases and J lost 4 bases. The CDR3 spells CAISEQDRGRETQYF. In DNA, the CDR3 is TGTGCCATCAGTGAGCAAGACAGGGGGCGAGAGACCCAGTACTTC.

The table lists this clone with a count of one. The CDR3 sequence: CASIQQGSGNTIYF. For the CDR3, the DNA is TGTGCCAGCATTCAACAGGGATCTGGAAACACCATATATTTT. This chain connects TRBV28 to TRBJ1-3; TRBD1 might be the D (6 bases). The germline V and J ends were trimmed by 7 bases and 1 base, with 11 bases remaining between them. This CDR3 has 14 amino acids. Germline values: CDR1 MDHEN, CDR2 SYDVKM.

CDR3 residues: CASSPGQGTNTEAFF. CDR3 coding DNA: TGTGCCAGCAGCCCGGGACAGGGAACGAACACTGAAGCTTTCTTT. The rearrangement links TRBV7-9 to TRBJ1-1, with 9 bases identical to TRBD1. Germline loops: CDR1 SEHNR, CDR2 FQNEAQ (reference sequence). CDR3 length equals 15 residues. Losses at the gene ends were 5 bases for V and 1 base for J; bases not matched to a gene: 5.

As to this clone: The junction departs from the called germline gene at one end, perhaps through a read error. The chain combines TRBV5-8 with TRBJ2-3; D possibly corresponds to TRBD2 (7 bases). Germline loops: CDR1 SGHTS, CDR2 YDEGEE. The CDR3 is 15 residues long. This CDR3 is CASSSIGGLTDTQYF. The CDR3 region has the DNA TGTGCTAGCAGCTCGATCGGGGGGCTTACAGATACGCAGTATTTT.

This clone was observed a single time. The same CDR3 arises from other DNA sequences in this sample as well. The chain employs TRBV4-3 and TRBJ2-3; D remains ambiguous. Germline values: CDR1 LGHNA, CDR2 YSLEER. CDR3 length: 14 residues. V dropped 0 bases and J dropped 4 bases, with 8 bases sitting between them. CDR3 loop: CASSQDGRADTQYF. DNA for the CDR3: TGCGCCAGCAGCCAAGATGGTAGGGCAGATACGCAGTATTTT.

The chain employs TRBV27 and TRBJ2-5; D is uncertain. This CDR3 is 13 amino acids long. Germline V gene data show CDR1 as MNHEY and CDR2 as SMNVEV (reference sequence). Trimming pared 3 bases from V and 2 bases from J, leaving 7 bases between. CDR3 DNA sequence: TGTGCCAGCAGTTTGCGCCTTCAAGAGACCCAGTACTTC. Translation gives CASSLRLQETQYF.

The rearrangement uses TRBV5-1 and TRBJ2-5, with unresolved D. The V and J ends lost 0 bases and 5 bases respectively, with 11 bases between them. The CDR3 sequence is 14 residues long. CDR1 SGHRS and CDR2 YFSETQ come from the germline V gene. DNA for the CDR3: TGCGCCAGCAGCTTGGGCTACCAAGGGGAGACCCAGTACTTC. Amino acid sequence: CASSLGYQGETQYF. Full variable domain (outside the CDR3, taken from reference TRBV5-1 and TRBJ2-5): KAGVTQTPRYLIKTRGQQVTLSCSPISGHRSVSWYQQTPGQGLQFLFEYFSETQRNKGNFPGRFSGRQFSNSRSEMNVSTLELGDSALYLCASSLGYQGETQYFGPGTRLLVL.

The chain joins TRBV9 to TRBJ1-1, with 7 bases aligning to TRBD1. Trimming cost V 0 bases and J 7 bases; bases outside gene matches: 18. The germline V gene has CDR1 SGDLS and CDR2 YYNGEE. The CDR3 extends over 18 amino acids. Written as DNA, the CDR3 is TGTGCCAGCAGCGTAGCCGGTGGACAGGCCCTAGGGGGAAGTGAAGCTTTCTTT. This encodes CASSVAGGQALGGSEAFF.

The rearrangement links TRBV6-5 to TRBJ1-2; TRBD1 might be the D (5 bases). V was clipped by 6 bases and J by 3 bases, with 14 bases between them. The V gene's germline CDR1 is MNHEY and CDR2 SVGAGI. The CDR3 length is 14 residues. This chain's CDR3 is CASRRGVSHYGYTF. The CDR3 coding sequence is TGTGCCAGCAGGAGAGGGGTTTCCCACTATGGCTACACCTTC.

The gene calls are TRBV5-4 and TRBJ1-5; D ambiguous. The V and J ends lost 4 bases and 0 bases respectively, with 11 bases between them. The CDR3 length is 15 residues. CDR1 SGHNT and CDR2 YYREEE come from the germline V gene (reference sequence). CDR3 loop: CASSAGGLSNQPQHF. In nucleotides, the CDR3 is TGTGCCAGCAGCGCGGGCGGCCTTAGCAATCAGCCCCAGCATTTT.

This rearrangement joins TRBV9 to TRBJ2-3, with TRBD2 identical over 8 bases. J lost 4 bases, V lost 5 bases, and 9 bases had no gene match. This CDR3 spans 15 amino acids. Per germline, CDR1 SGDLS and CDR2 YYNGEE. The CDR3 DNA reads as TGTGCCAGCAGTCTTAGCGGGGTAGCGGCAGATACGCAGTATTTT. Residues: CASSLSGVAADTQYF.

This clone appeared a few times. The genes are TRBV30 and TRBJ1-1, with a tentative D call TRBD1 (5 bases). V shed 4 bases and J shed 3 bases, with 21 bases lying between them. The CDR3 covers 16 residues. Germline assignment: CDR1 GTSNPN and CDR2 SVGIG (reference sequence). In DNA form, the CDR3 reads TGTGCCTGGATTCCCAAGAGGGGCAGGCAGTACACTGAAGCTTTCTTT. It encodes CAWIPKRGRQYTEAFF.

The chain links TRBV10-3 to TRBJ1-6; tentative D call: TRBD1 (6 bases). The CDR3 sequence is 16 residues long. Germline V gene sequence: CDR1 ENHRY, CDR2 SYGVKD. The V end lost 0 bases, the J end lost 1 base, and 7 bases lay between the germline ends. DNA for the CDR3: TGTGCCATCAGTGAGTCAGGGGGATCCTATAATTCACCCCTCCACTTT. It codes for CAISESGGSYNSPLHF.

This clone was detected once. This chain links TRBV6-5 with TRBJ2-4, with D possibly matching TRBD1 (5 bases). The V end lost 4 bases, the J end lost 4 bases, and 14 bases lay between the germline ends. CDR3 size: 15 residues. Germline V gives CDR1 MNHEY, CDR2 SVGAGI. The DNA for the CDR3 is TGTGCCAGCAGTTCCAGGGCACTTCCAAAAAACATTCAGTACTTC. It codes for CASSSRALPKNIQYF.

The J gene is TRBJ2-5, the V gene TRBV18; possible D gene TRBD2, 5 bases. Germline V gene sequence: CDR1 KGHSH, CDR2 LQKENI. The CDR3 loop spans 14 amino acids. V gave up 5 bases and J gave up 4 bases, with 14 bases separating them. The CDR3 spells CASSAYGGPETQYF. Here the CDR3 DNA reads TGTGCCAGCTCAGCCTACGGCGGGCCAGAGACCCAGTACTTC. The full variable domain, in which reference TRBV18 and TRBJ2-5 provide the parts outside the CDR3, is NAGVMQNPRHLVRRRGQEARLRCSPMKGHSHVYWYRQLPEEGLKFMVYLQKENIIDESGMPKERFSAEFPKEGPSILRIQQVVRGDSAAYFCASSAYGGPETQYFGPGTRLLVL.

This clone was seen a handful of times. The chain recombines TRBV18 with TRBJ2-2; TRBD1 aligns across 11 bases. The CDR3 spans 17 residues. The V gene's germline CDR1 is KGHSH and CDR2 LQKENI. Unmatched junction bases numbered 3, after V lost 3 bases and J lost 0 bases. The CDR3, as DNA: TGTGCCAGCTCACCCTTGGGACAGGGGGCGAACACCGGGGAGCTGTTTTTT. It translates to CASSPLGQGANTGELFF.

This chain joins TRBV5-1 and TRBJ2-3; 8 nucleotides line up with TRBD2. CDR1 and CDR2 (germline): SGHRS, YFSETQ. With V trimmed by 0 bases and J by 9 bases, 9 bases remained unmatched. The CDR3 sequence is 15 residues long. The CDR3 here is CASSLELAAKFTQYF. For the CDR3, the DNA is TGCGCCAGCAGCTTGGAACTAGCGGCGAAATTCACGCAGTATTTT.